The sequence of this T cell receptor (beta chain) was determined in a study of early T cells in non-severe SARS-CoV-2 infection. On the study more broadly: The study sequenced bulk RNA from unsorted whole blood, with chains unpaired.

cDNA molecules, individually, were tagged with unique molecular identifiers. TCRdb independently ran MiXCR on the 5' RACE reads; one entry per CDR3 protein. The data contain over 60,000 distinct CDR3 sequences, around 10% of them singletons. Germline values: CDR1 SEHNR, CDR2 FQNEAQ (reference sequence). The CDR3 consists of 15 residues. V shed 5 bases and J shed 0 bases, with 12 bases lying between them. This chain joins TRBV7-9 and TRBJ2-3, with a tentative D call TRBD1 (6 bases). The specimen comprised whole blood, sampled at baseline. The sequence derives from an adult who was a healthcare worker with PCR-confirmed SARS-CoV-2 infection or an uninfected control (not recorded which). The DNA for the CDR3 is TGTGCCAGCAGCCCCGGGACACAAAGCACAGATACGCAGTATTTT. Amino acid sequence: CASSPGTQSTDTQYF.